Below are 9 T cell receptor beta chains sequenced from a single sample in a study of CD8+ T cells in alopecia areata. Sequencing templates came from extracted RNA that was reverse transcribed into cDNA. Here immunoSEQ multiplex PCR was the method, and the copy in TCRdb shows in-frame clones only, minus some. This table holds 200,000 or so clones, approximately 61% found once. Material: CD4+ T cells sorted from blood, obtained at week 0. Every receptor here comes from a human donor with alopecia areata.

This clone was picked up a small number of times. The chain employs TRBV5-1 and TRBJ2-2; D unresolved. Deletions cut 0 bases from V and 3 bases from J, with 6 bases between. Looked up from germline, CDR1 is SGHRS and CDR2 is YFSETQ. This CDR3 is 14 amino acids long. The CDR3 nucleotides read TGCGCCAGCAGCTTGGGGGCCCACACCGGGGAGCTGTTTTTT. It encodes CASSLGAHTGELFF. Based on the CDR3 plus reference TRBV5-1 and TRBJ2-2, the full variable domain is KAGVTQTPRYLIKTRGQQVTLSCSPISGHRSVSWYQQTPGQGLQFLFEYFSETQRNKGNFPGRFSGRQFSNSRSEMNVSTLELGDSALYLCASSLGAHTGELFFGEGSRLTVL.

CDR3 amino acids: CASSVGGTGPETQYF. CDR3 sequence (DNA): TGTGCCAGCAGCGTAGGAGGGACAGGCCCAGAGACCCAGTACTTC. V usage is TRBV9 and J usage is TRBJ2-5; 8 nucleotides align to TRBD1. V was clipped by 0 bases and J by 4 bases; unmatched bases: 5. Germline values: CDR1 SGDLS, CDR2 YYNGEE. This CDR3 is 15 amino acids long.

This clone has more than one count but fewer than ten. V is TRBV19 and J is TRBJ2-5, with D hard to call. Between the trimmed V and J ends, which lost 3 bases and 1 base, there was a span of 0 bases. The CDR3 is 11 amino acids. Per germline, CDR1 LNHDA and CDR2 SQIVND (reference sequence). The CDR3 DNA is TGTGCCAGTAGTATCCAAGAGACCCAGTACTTC. Encoded protein: CASSIQETQYF.

This chain uses TRBV9 with TRBJ1-5, with D perhaps matching TRBD1 (5 bases). Germline lookup yields CDR1 SGDLS and CDR2 YYNGEE. The CDR3 is 15 residues long. Trimming removed 0 bases from V and 4 bases from J, with 11 bases in between. CDR3 in DNA: TGTGCCAGCAGCGTAGGACAGTTCCAAAATCAGCCCCAGCATTTT. This sequence encodes CASSVGQFQNQPQHF.

This clone came up a few times. The chain has TRBV15 and TRBJ2-6; 9 positions agree with TRBD2. This CDR3 has 18 residues. Germline-derived CDR1 and CDR2 are LNHNV and YYDKDF (reference sequence). V lost 1 base, J lost 1 base, and 5 bases stayed unmatched. The CDR3: CATSRGGGARSGANVLTF. CDR3 bases: TGTGCCACCAGCAGAGGCGGGGGGGCGAGATCTGGGGCCAACGTCCTGACTTTC.

On this clone: Other DNA sequences in the same sample also yield this CDR3. The chain has TRBV30 and TRBJ1-2; no definite D call. This CDR3 spans 12 amino acids. Trimming left V 1 base short and J 4 bases short, with 7 bases between. Germline CDR1 is GTSNPN and CDR2 is SVGIG (reference sequence). CDR3 protein: CAWSGTAYGYTF. For the CDR3, the DNA is TGTGCCTGGAGTGGGACTGCCTATGGCTACACCTTC.

This clone was found a few times. V gene TRBV30 combines with J gene TRBJ1-4; 7 bases line up with TRBD1. Germline assignment: CDR1 GTSNPN and CDR2 SVGIG (reference sequence). The CDR3 has 15 residues. V lost 0 bases and J lost 2; bases outside the gene matches: 3. CDR3 loop: CAWSVLRGTNEKLFF. CDR3 coding DNA: TGTGCCTGGAGTGTACTCAGGGGGACTAATGAAAAACTGTTTTTT.

This clone was seen more than once but under ten times. The rearrangement uses TRBV30 and TRBJ1-5; D is uncertain. The V and J ends lost 1 base and 4 bases respectively, with 5 bases between them. The germline gives CDR1 GTSNPN, CDR2 SVGIG (reference sequence). CDR3 length: 12 residues. This CDR3 reads CAWSGGNQPQHF. The CDR3 region has the DNA TGTGCCTGGAGTGGCGGGAATCAGCCCCAGCATTTT.

The V gene is TRBV2, the J gene TRBJ2-1, with D tentatively TRBD1 (6 bases). CDR3 length: 12 amino acids. V was shortened by 6 bases and J by 15 bases, with 18 bases between the two germline ends. Germline assignment: CDR1 SNHLY and CDR2 FYNNEI. The CDR3 DNA reads as TGTGCCAGCAGAACCCCAGGGGTTCAGCGGTTCTTC. Protein product: CASRTPGVQRFF.